A single sample gave rise to the 11 T cell receptor beta chains below, sequenced in a study of identifying expanded T cells in peripheral blood. Only in-frame clones appear in the TCRdb table, and some are missing; sequencing was by immunoSEQ multiplex PCR. The sample lists tens of thousands of clones; around 88% were seen once. The sequencing sample was made of blood. The source is a person aged 18 to 75 in good health.

The DNA of the CDR3 is TGTGCCAGCAGCTTGAAGCGGGGGATCACAGATACGCAGTATTTT. This gives the protein CASSLKRGITDTQYF. This rearrangement joins TRBV7-7 to TRBJ2-3; 8 bases match TRBD2. The V gene end was trimmed by 3 bases and the J gene end by 2 bases; junction bases not matched to a gene: 4. Per germline, CDR1 SSHAT and CDR2 FNYEAQ (reference sequence). This CDR3 contains 15 residues.

With respect to this clone: The same CDR3 can be traced to other DNA sequences in this sample. This chain connects TRBV5-4 to TRBJ2-7; TRBD1 aligns across 9 bases. Germline V gene data show CDR1 as SGHNT and CDR2 as YYREEE (reference sequence). The CDR3 sequence is 14 residues long. The trim removed 4 bases at V and 3 bases at J, leaving 5 bases unmatched. In nucleotides, the CDR3 is TGTGCCAGCAGCCCGCCGGGACAGGGCTACGAGCAGTACTTC. This encodes CASSPPGQGYEQYF.

The chain couples TRBV7-9 to TRBJ2-1; D perhaps matches TRBD2 (5 bases). Germline CDR1 SEHNR, CDR2 FQNEAQ (reference sequence). The CDR3 contains 18 residues. Trimming removed 5 bases from V and 7 bases from J, with 27 bases in between. The DNA of the CDR3 is TGTGCCAGCAGCCAACCCCCCACTAGTTCAAGTCTTCGGAATGAGCAGTTCTTC. Encoded protein: CASSQPPTSSSLRNEQFF.

This rearrangement joins TRBV29-1 to TRBJ1-1; 12 bases match TRBD1. The length of the CDR3 is 12 residues. Looked up from germline, CDR1 is SQVTM and CDR2 is ANQGSEA. V shed 7 bases and J 6 bases; nucleotides not matched to a gene: 3. The CDR3 DNA reads as TGCAGCGGGGGACAGGGGGCTGCTGAAGCTTTCTTT. Amino acid sequence: CSGGQGAAEAFF.

This clone was seen only once. The chain links TRBV18 to TRBJ2-1, with 8 bases that match TRBD1. J gave up 5 bases and V 3 bases, and 6 bases lay outside the gene matches. Germline V lookup: CDR1 KGHSH, CDR2 LQKENI. The CDR3 contains 15 residues. The CDR3 sequence: CASSPAGGPNNEQFF. The CDR3 DNA follows: TGTGCCAGCTCACCCGCAGGGGGCCCGAACAATGAGCAGTTCTTC.

This clone was seen only once. The chain combines TRBV16 with TRBJ2-1; D call uncertain. CDR1 is KGHSY and CDR2 is FQNENV in the germline V gene. This CDR3 contains 14 residues. V was shortened by 0 bases and J by 5 bases, with 8 bases between the two germline ends. CDR3 nucleotide sequence: TGTGCCAGCAGCCAATCTGGTGCTCACAATGAGCAGTTCTTC. Translated, it gives CASSQSGAHNEQFF.

CDR3 loop: CASSQDGDNEKLFF. CDR3 bases: TGTGCCAGCAGCCAAGATGGGGATAATGAAAAACTGTTTTTT. The rearrangement joins TRBV4-2 to TRBJ1-4, with D uncertain. V shed 0 bases and J shed 4 bases, with 6 bases lying between them. Germline V gene data show CDR1 as LGHNA and CDR2 as YNFKEQ. The CDR3 loop spans 14 amino acids.

The V gene is TRBV7-8, the J gene TRBJ1-6; D perhaps matches TRBD1 (5 bases). The V end was cut by 1 base, the J end by 7 bases, with 8 bases between. Germline CDR1 and CDR2: SGHVS and FQNEAQ. The CDR3 runs to 14 residues. This CDR3 reads CASSLGDGNSPLHF. The CDR3 nucleotides are TGTGCCAGCAGCTTAGGGGACGGGAATTCACCCCTCCACTTT.

The chain employs TRBV6-1 and TRBJ2-5; D is perhaps TRBD2 (7 bases). Looked up from germline, CDR1 is MNHNS and CDR2 is SASEGT. The CDR3 loop spans 15 amino acids. Trimming removed 7 bases from V and 5 bases from J, with 20 bases in between. The CDR3 DNA follows: TGTGCCAGCACCTACGGGCTGGGGGGGCAGGAGACCCAGTACTTC. Its translation: CASTYGLGGQETQYF.

This clone was seen a single time. In DNA, the CDR3 is TGTGCCAGCAGTGTCGAGGGGGCGTATCAGCCCCAGCATTTT. Translation: CASSVEGAYQPQHF. This sequence joins TRBV28 and TRBJ1-5; 7 nucleotides agree with TRBD1. Germline V gene sequence: CDR1 MDHEN, CDR2 SYDVKM. CDR3 length: 14 amino acids. The V and J ends lost 5 bases and 5 bases, in that order; junction bases with no gene match: 6.

Here the CDR3 DNA reads TGTGCCAGCAGACAAACTAGTCTGCTGAACACCGGGGAGCTGTTTTTT. This codes for CASRQTSLLNTGELFF. The V gene is TRBV11-2, the J gene TRBJ2-2; tentatively, D is TRBD2 (5 bases). V lost 6 bases, J lost 1 base, and 15 bases lay in between. Germline V gives CDR1 SGHAT, CDR2 FQNNGV. This CDR3 spans 16 amino acids.